A selection of T cell receptor beta chains follows, all from one sample in a study of T cell changes during pregnancy in multiple sclerosis. Sequencing was performed with immunoSEQ multiplex PCR; in TCRdb, only in-frame clones are kept and a portion is missing. The sample gives tens of thousands of clones, 91% of which show up once; roughly 0.7% is in the top ten. The sample in question was peripheral blood, obtained in the third trimester of pregnancy. The receptors were gathered from a female donor in good health, enrolled as a control in a pregnancy study. The CDR3 runs from the conserved cysteine through the conserved F or W. The D gene is left open where the match is weak. Only some rows state a clone size, as once, few, many or a class for expanded clones.

clone size: NA
V gene: TRBV5-1
D gene: TRBD2
J gene: TRBJ2-3
CDR3 DNA: TGCGCCAGCGGGGCGGGGGGCGTCGAAGATACGCAGTATTTT
CDR3 protein: CASGAGGVEDTQYF

clone size: NA
V gene: TRBV6-5
D gene: TRBD1
J gene: TRBJ1-1
CDR3 DNA: TGTGCCAGCAGTTACGAGACAGGGGTTACTGAAGCTTTCTTT
CDR3 protein: CASSYETGVTEAFF

clone size: NA
V gene: TRBV5-8
D gene: NA
J gene: TRBJ1-5
CDR3 DNA: TGTGCCAGCAGCTTCGATGGACAGTTAGGTCAGCCCCAGCATTTT
CDR3 protein: CASSFDGQLGQPQHF

clone size: once
V gene: TRBV2
D gene: NA
J gene: TRBJ2-2
CDR3 DNA: TGTGCCAGCAACAGGGCCACCGGGGAGCTGTTTTTT
CDR3 protein: CASNRATGELFF

clone size: NA
V gene: TRBV6-5
D gene: TRBD2
J gene: TRBJ2-7
CDR3 DNA: TGTGCCAGCAGTTACGAGACTAGCGGTACTTCCGACGAGCAGTACTTC
CDR3 protein: CASSYETSGTSDEQYF

clone size: NA
V gene: TRBV15
D gene: NA
J gene: TRBJ1-5
CDR3 DNA: TGTGCCACCAGCAGTGGTGGGTTGCTAGGGGTAAATCAGCCCCAGCATTTT
CDR3 protein: CATSSGGLLGVNQPQHF

clone size: NA
V gene: TRBV19
D gene: TRBD2
J gene: TRBJ2-1
CDR3 DNA: TGTGCCAGTAGTATAGAGGGGGGACTAGCGGGGGGCGGAGTCTACAATGAGCAGTTCTTC
CDR3 protein: CASSIEGGLAGGGVYNEQFF

clone size: NA
V gene: TRBV18
D gene: TRBD1
J gene: TRBJ1-6
CDR3 DNA: TGTGCCAGCTCACGCCGGACAGGGGAGGGACCCCTCCACTTT
CDR3 protein: CASSRRTGEGPLHF

clone size: NA
V gene: TRBV6-5
D gene: NA
J gene: TRBJ1-6
CDR3 DNA: TGTGCCAGCAGTTACTCGGGCAGCAGGAATTCACCCCTCCACTTT
CDR3 protein: CASSYSGSRNSPLHF

clone size: NA
V gene: TRBV2
D gene: NA
J gene: TRBJ2-3
CDR3 DNA: TGTGCCAGCAGTGGGCTCCGAGGGGACACGGGTACGCAGTATTTT
CDR3 protein: CASSGLRGDTGTQYF

clone size: NA
V gene: TRBV7-6
D gene: NA
J gene: TRBJ2-2
CDR3 DNA: TGTGCCAGCAGCCTCAGGGGGGCGAACACCGGGGAGCTGTTTTTT
CDR3 protein: CASSLRGANTGELFF

clone size: few
V gene: TRBV28
D gene: NA
J gene: TRBJ1-2
CDR3 DNA: TGTGCCAGCAGTTTATTTCCTGAGGAGGCTACTAACTATGGCTACACCTTC
CDR3 protein: CASSLFPEEATNYGYTF

clone size: NA
V gene: TRBV5-1
D gene: NA
J gene: TRBJ1-4
CDR3 DNA: TGCGCCAGCAGCTCGCTTGGGGCTCGGTTTGAAAAACTGTTTTTT
CDR3 protein: CASSSLGARFEKLFF

clone size: NA
V gene: TRBV11-2
D gene: TRBD2
J gene: TRBJ2-1
CDR3 DNA: TGTGCCAGCAGCTCTCCTAGCGGGAGCGGGCTTGGGTTGGACAATGAGCAGTTCTTC
CDR3 protein: CASSSPSGSGLGLDNEQFF

clone size: NA
V gene: TRBV7-9
D gene: TRBD1
J gene: TRBJ1-5
CDR3 DNA: TGTGCCAGCAGCCCCGGGACAGCTAATCAGCCCCAGCATTTT
CDR3 protein: CASSPGTANQPQHF

clone size: NA
V gene: TRBV27
D gene: NA
J gene: TRBJ2-7
CDR3 DNA: TGTGCCAGCAGTTTAGGGGGCGGCGAGCAGTACTTC
CDR3 protein: CASSLGGGEQYF

clone size: NA
V gene: TRBV10-1
D gene: NA
J gene: TRBJ1-1
CDR3 DNA: TGCGCCAGCACCAGGGCGAAAGCTTTCTTT
CDR3 protein: CASTRAKAFF

clone size: once
V gene: TRBV7-9
D gene: NA
J gene: TRBJ1-4
CDR3 DNA: TGTGCCAGCAGCTTAGGGGGAACAGGGTATTTCTTTTTT
CDR3 protein: CASSLGGTGYFFF

clone size: once
V gene: TRBV5-5
D gene: NA
J gene: TRBJ2-7
CDR3 DNA: TGTGCCAGCAGGGTAGGACCGTACGGGATTTACGAGCAGTACTTC
CDR3 protein: CASRVGPYGIYEQYF

clone size: few
V gene: TRBV30
D gene: NA
J gene: TRBJ1-1
CDR3 DNA: TGTGCCTGGAAGACCGGGATACTCATTTATAGGGCTGAAGCTTTCTTT
CDR3 protein: CAWKTGILIYRAEAFF

clone size: NA
V gene: TRBV28
D gene: TRBD1
J gene: TRBJ2-7
CDR3 DNA: TGTGCCGCCCACAGGGGCTCCGCCTACGAGCAGTACTTC
CDR3 protein: CAAHRGSAYEQYF

clone size: NA
V gene: TRBV2
D gene: NA
J gene: TRBJ1-2
CDR3 DNA: TGTGCCAGCAGGGGGGAGGCTAACTATGGCTACACCAACTATGGCTACACCTTC
CDR3 protein: CASRGEANYGYTNYGYTF

clone size: NA
V gene: TRBV29-1
D gene: TRBD1
J gene: TRBJ2-2
CDR3 DNA: TGCAGCGTTTTCATTCACAGGGGGCAGGGGCTGTTTTTT
CDR3 protein: CSVFIHRGQGLFF

clone size: NA
V gene: TRBV6-1
D gene: NA
J gene: TRBJ2-7
CDR3 DNA: TGTGCCAGCAGTGAGACTGTGGCCTACGAGCAGTACTTC
CDR3 protein: CASSETVAYEQYF

clone size: NA
V gene: TRBV27
D gene: TRBD1
J gene: TRBJ1-2
CDR3 DNA: TGTGCCAGCAGTTTATCTGGGGACAGCGGTGGCTACACCTTC
CDR3 protein: CASSLSGDSGGYTF

clone size: NA
V gene: TRBV6-1
D gene: NA
J gene: TRBJ1-5
CDR3 DNA: TGTGCCAGCAGGGAGTTTTACGGCAATCAGCCCCAGCATTTT
CDR3 protein: CASREFYGNQPQHF

clone size: NA
V gene: TRBV28
D gene: NA
J gene: TRBJ1-1
CDR3 DNA: TGTGCCAGTCATGACAGTAAGTTTGAAGCTTTCTTT
CDR3 protein: CASHDSKFEAFF

clone size: NA
V gene: TRBV5-1
D gene: TRBD1
J gene: TRBJ1-1
CDR3 DNA: TGCGCCAGCAGCTTGACCTACCTGACAGGGATAACTTTCTTT
CDR3 protein: CASSLTYLTGITFF

clone size: NA
V gene: TRBV2
D gene: NA
J gene: TRBJ1-2
CDR3 DNA: TGTGCCACCCGGAAGGACAGTGATGGCTACACCTTC
CDR3 protein: CATRKDSDGYTF

clone size: NA
V gene: TRBV5-1
D gene: TRBD1
J gene: TRBJ2-7
CDR3 DNA: TGCGCCAGCAGCTTAAAACGACAGGGGATCCACGAGCAGTACTTC
CDR3 protein: CASSLKRQGIHEQYF

clone size: NA
V gene: TRBV27
D gene: NA
J gene: TRBJ1-2
CDR3 DNA: TGTGCCAGCAGCTTACAGGGTAACTGGGGCTACACCTTC
CDR3 protein: CASSLQGNWGYTF

clone size: NA
V gene: TRBV10-2
D gene: NA
J gene: TRBJ1-1
CDR3 DNA: TGCGCCAGCAGTGAGTCGACCAGGATGTCGCACACTGAAGCTTTCTTT
CDR3 protein: CASSESTRMSHTEAFF

clone size: NA
V gene: TRBV18
D gene: TRBD1
J gene: TRBJ1-1
CDR3 DNA: TGTGCCAGCTCACCTCAACAGGGGCGCGAAATGAACACTGAAGCTTTCTTT
CDR3 protein: CASSPQQGREMNTEAFF

clone size: NA
V gene: TRBV27
D gene: NA
J gene: TRBJ1-3
CDR3 DNA: TGTGCCAGCAGCTCAGGGTCAGCTGGAAACACCATATATTTT
CDR3 protein: CASSSGSAGNTIYF

clone size: NA
V gene: TRBV7-9
D gene: NA
J gene: TRBJ1-3
CDR3 DNA: TGTGCCACCCTCGGCCGCGCACCCAGGGAAAGGTTGTCTGGAAACACCATATATTTT
CDR3 protein: CATLGRAPRERLSGNTIYF

clone size: few
V gene: TRBV18
D gene: TRBD1
J gene: TRBJ2-2
CDR3 DNA: TGTGCCAGCTCACGGGACAGGGAGGTCACCGGGGAGCTGTTTTTT
CDR3 protein: CASSRDREVTGELFF

clone size: NA
V gene: TRBV9
D gene: NA
J gene: TRBJ1-2
CDR3 DNA: TGTGCCAGCAGCCCCCCGGGGGGAGCTATATCCCTCTATGGCTACACCTTC
CDR3 protein: CASSPPGGAISLYGYTF

clone size: NA
V gene: TRBV6-6
D gene: NA
J gene: TRBJ2-7
CDR3 DNA: TGTGCCAGCAGTTACGGAGCCGAGCAGTACTTC
CDR3 protein: CASSYGAEQYF

clone size: NA
V gene: TRBV6-1
D gene: TRBD1
J gene: TRBJ1-5
CDR3 DNA: TGTGCCAGCACCAGGGACAGGGGTTATCAGCCCCAGCATTTT
CDR3 protein: CASTRDRGYQPQHF

clone size: NA
V gene: TRBV14
D gene: NA
J gene: TRBJ2-1
CDR3 DNA: TGTGCCAGCAGCCAAGAGGGGTTTTTACGAGGGGGCTCCTACAATGAGCAGTTCTTC
CDR3 protein: CASSQEGFLRGGSYNEQFF

clone size: NA
V gene: TRBV6-1
D gene: NA
J gene: TRBJ1-2
CDR3 DNA: TGTGCCAGCGGGAGTTGGGGGGAGGCCCTCTACACCTTC
CDR3 protein: CASGSWGEALYTF

clone size: NA
V gene: TRBV11-2
D gene: NA
J gene: TRBJ2-1
CDR3 DNA: TGTGCCAGCAGGCAGGGGAGCCCCTACAATGAGCAGTTCTTC
CDR3 protein: CASRQGSPYNEQFF

clone size: NA
V gene: TRBV5-5
D gene: NA
J gene: TRBJ2-5
CDR3 DNA: TGTGCCAGCAGCTTGATTCCAGGGCAGTACCAAGAGACCCAGTACTTC
CDR3 protein: CASSLIPGQYQETQYF

clone size: NA
V gene: TRBV19
D gene: NA
J gene: TRBJ2-1
CDR3 DNA: TGTGCCAGTAGACAGATTGAGGGTTGGCATGAGCAGTTCTTC
CDR3 protein: CASRQIEGWHEQFF

clone size: NA
V gene: TRBV1
D gene: NA
J gene: TRBJ1-2
CDR3 DNA: TGCACCAGCAGCCGTCCTTTCTATGGCTACACCTTC
CDR3 protein: CTSSRPFYGYTF

clone size: few
V gene: TRBV10-2
D gene: TRBD1
J gene: TRBJ1-1
CDR3 DNA: TGCGCCAGCAAAGTTGGGACAGGGAACACTGAAGCTTTCTTT
CDR3 protein: CASKVGTGNTEAFF

clone size: NA
V gene: TRBV12-5
D gene: NA
J gene: TRBJ2-1
CDR3 DNA: TGTGCCGGAGGGGTGGATGAGCAGTTCTTC
CDR3 protein: CAGGVDEQFF

clone size: once
V gene: TRBV19
D gene: NA
J gene: TRBJ1-6
CDR3 DNA: TGTGCCAGTAGTACAGGGGCCCCAAATTCACCCCTCCACTTT
CDR3 protein: CASSTGAPNSPLHF

clone size: NA
V gene: TRBV11-3
D gene: TRBD2
J gene: TRBJ2-7
CDR3 DNA: TGTGCCAGCAGCTTAGGGACTAGCAGTAACGAGCAGTACTTC
CDR3 protein: CASSLGTSSNEQYF

clone size: NA
V gene: TRBV27
D gene: NA
J gene: TRBJ2-5
CDR3 DNA: TGTGCCAGCAGTCCCACTACCGAAGAGACCCAGTACTTC
CDR3 protein: CASSPTTEETQYF

clone size: NA
V gene: TRBV6-4
D gene: NA
J gene: TRBJ2-6
CDR3 DNA: TGTGCCAGCAGTGCGTCCCCGAGCTCTGGGGCCAACGTCCTGACTTTC
CDR3 protein: CASSASPSSGANVLTF

clone size: NA
V gene: TRBV5-4
D gene: TRBD1
J gene: TRBJ2-7
CDR3 DNA: TGTGCCAGCAGGAGGGACAGCCTTTCCTACGAGCAGTACTTC
CDR3 protein: CASRRDSLSYEQYF

clone size: NA
V gene: TRBV9
D gene: TRBD2
J gene: TRBJ2-3
CDR3 DNA: TGTGCCAGCAGCGTAGGTCCCCGGGGTCTAGCGGGAGATACGCAGTATTTT
CDR3 protein: CASSVGPRGLAGDTQYF

clone size: NA
V gene: TRBV15
D gene: TRBD1
J gene: TRBJ1-2
CDR3 DNA: TGTGCCACCAGCAGAACGCGGGACAGGGGCTATGGCTACACCTTC
CDR3 protein: CATSRTRDRGYGYTF